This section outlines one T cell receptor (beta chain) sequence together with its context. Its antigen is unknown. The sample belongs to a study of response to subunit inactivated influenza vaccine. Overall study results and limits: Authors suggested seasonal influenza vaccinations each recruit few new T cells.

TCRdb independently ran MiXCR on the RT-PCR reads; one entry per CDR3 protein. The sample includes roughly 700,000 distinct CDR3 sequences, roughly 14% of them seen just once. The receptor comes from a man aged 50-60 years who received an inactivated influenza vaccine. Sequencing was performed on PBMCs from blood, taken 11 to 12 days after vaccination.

The CDR3 region has the DNA TGTGCCAGCAGCCCCTTCCTAGGGGTGGGTTCACCCCTCCACTTT. Encoded protein: CASSPFLGVGSPLHF. V is TRBV7-6 and J is TRBJ1-6; D possibly corresponds to TRBD1 (5 bases). Trimming shortened V by 5 bases and J by 9 bases, and 17 bases separated the two germline ends. CDR1 is SGHVS and CDR2 is FNYEAQ in the germline V gene. The CDR3 has 15 amino acids.